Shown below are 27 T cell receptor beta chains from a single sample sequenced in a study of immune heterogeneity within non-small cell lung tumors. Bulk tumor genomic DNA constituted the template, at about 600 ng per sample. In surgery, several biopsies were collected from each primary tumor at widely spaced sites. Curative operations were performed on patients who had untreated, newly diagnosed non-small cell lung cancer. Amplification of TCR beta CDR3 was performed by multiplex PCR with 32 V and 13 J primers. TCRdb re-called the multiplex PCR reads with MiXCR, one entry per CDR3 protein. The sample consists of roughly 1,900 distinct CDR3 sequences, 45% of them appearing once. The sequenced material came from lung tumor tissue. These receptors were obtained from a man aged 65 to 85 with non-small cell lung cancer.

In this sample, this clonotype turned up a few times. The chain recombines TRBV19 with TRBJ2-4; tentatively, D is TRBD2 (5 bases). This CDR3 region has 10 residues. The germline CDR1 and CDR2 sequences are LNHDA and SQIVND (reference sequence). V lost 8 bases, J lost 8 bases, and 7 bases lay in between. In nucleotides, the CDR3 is TGTGCCAGTGAGGGAGACATTCAGTACTTC. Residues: CASEGDIQYF.

CDR3 in DNA: TGCAGCGTTGAAAATTCAGCTGGGACCCTCAATGAGCAGTTCTTC. Translated, it gives CSVENSAGTLNEQFF. This chain uses TRBV29-1 with TRBJ2-1; D is possibly TRBD1 or TRBD2 (5 bases each). Germline-derived CDR1 and CDR2 are SQVTM and ANQGSEA. CDR3 length: 15 residues. The V end lost 2 bases, the J end lost 6 bases, and 17 bases lay between the germline ends.

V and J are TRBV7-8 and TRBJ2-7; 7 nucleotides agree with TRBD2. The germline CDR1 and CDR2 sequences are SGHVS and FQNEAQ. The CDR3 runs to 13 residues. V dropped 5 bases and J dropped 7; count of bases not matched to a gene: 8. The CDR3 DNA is TGTGCCAGCAGCCCATTAACGGGAGGTGAGCAGTACTTC. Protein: CASSPLTGGEQYF.

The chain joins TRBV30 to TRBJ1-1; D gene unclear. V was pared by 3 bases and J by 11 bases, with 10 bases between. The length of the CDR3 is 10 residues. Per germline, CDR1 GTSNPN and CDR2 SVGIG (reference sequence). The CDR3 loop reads CAWRGLGAFF. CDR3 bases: TGTGCCTGGAGGGGCTTGGGGGCTTTCTTT.

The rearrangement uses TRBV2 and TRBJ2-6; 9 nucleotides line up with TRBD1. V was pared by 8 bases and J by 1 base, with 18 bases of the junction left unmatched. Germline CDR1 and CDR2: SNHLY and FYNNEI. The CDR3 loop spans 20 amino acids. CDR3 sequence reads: CASYLGTGRRVRSGANVLTF. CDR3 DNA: TGTGCCAGCTACCTCGGGACAGGGCGTCGGGTGAGGTCTGGGGCCAACGTCCTGACTTTC.

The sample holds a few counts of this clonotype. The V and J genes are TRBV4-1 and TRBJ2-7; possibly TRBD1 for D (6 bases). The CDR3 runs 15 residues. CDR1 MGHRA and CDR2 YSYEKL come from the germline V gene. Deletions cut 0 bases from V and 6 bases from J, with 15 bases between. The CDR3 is CASSQDRQGWAEQYF. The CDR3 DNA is TGCGCCAGCAGCCAAGATCGGCAGGGGTGGGCCGAGCAGTACTTC.

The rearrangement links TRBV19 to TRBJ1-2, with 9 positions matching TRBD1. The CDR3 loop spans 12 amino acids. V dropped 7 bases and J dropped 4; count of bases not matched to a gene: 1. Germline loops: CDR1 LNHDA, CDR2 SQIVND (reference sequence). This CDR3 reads CASTTGGYGYTF. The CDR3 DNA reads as TGTGCCAGTACGACAGGGGGCTATGGCTACACCTTC.

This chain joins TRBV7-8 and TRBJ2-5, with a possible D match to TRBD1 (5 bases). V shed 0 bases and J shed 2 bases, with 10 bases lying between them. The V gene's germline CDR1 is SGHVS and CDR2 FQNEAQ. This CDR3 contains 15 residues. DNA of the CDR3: TGTGCCAGCAGCTTAGCATGGGGCACTCAAGAGACCCAGTACTTC. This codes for CASSLAWGTQETQYF.

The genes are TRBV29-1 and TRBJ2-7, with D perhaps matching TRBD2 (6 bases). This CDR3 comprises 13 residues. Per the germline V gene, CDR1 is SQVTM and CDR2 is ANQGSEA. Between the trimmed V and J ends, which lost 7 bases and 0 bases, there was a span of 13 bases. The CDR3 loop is CSALAGSSYEQYF. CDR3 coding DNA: TGCAGCGCCCTCGCGGGGAGCTCCTACGAGCAGTACTTC.

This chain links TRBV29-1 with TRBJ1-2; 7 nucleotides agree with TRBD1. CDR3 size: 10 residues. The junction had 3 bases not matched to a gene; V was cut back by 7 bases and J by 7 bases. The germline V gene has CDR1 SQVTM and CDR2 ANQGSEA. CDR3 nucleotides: TGCAGCGCTACAGGGGCTGGCTACACCTTC. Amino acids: CSATGAGYTF.

The DNA of the CDR3 is TGTGCCAGCTCACCAGATATAGCGGGAGCAGTCGGGGAGCTGTTTTTT. Residues: CASSPDIAGAVGELFF. V gene TRBV18 combines with J gene TRBJ2-2; 9 nucleotides match TRBD2. This CDR3 has 16 residues. The trim removed 2 bases at V and 7 bases at J, leaving 8 bases unmatched. Germline assignment: CDR1 KGHSH and CDR2 LQKENI.

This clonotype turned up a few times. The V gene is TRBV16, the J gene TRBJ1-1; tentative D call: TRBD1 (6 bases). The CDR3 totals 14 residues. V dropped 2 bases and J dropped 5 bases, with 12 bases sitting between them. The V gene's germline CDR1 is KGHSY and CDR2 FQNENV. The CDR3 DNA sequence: TGTGCCAGCAGCCAAGTGACAGGATCGACTGAAGCTTTCTTT. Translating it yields CASSQVTGSTEAFF. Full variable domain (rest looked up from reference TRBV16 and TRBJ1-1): GEEVAQTPKHLVRGEGQKAKLYCAPIKGHSYVFWYQQVLKNEFKFLISFQNENVFDETGMPKERFSAKCLPNSPCSLEIQATKLEDSAVYFCASSQVTGSTEAFFGQGTRLTVV.

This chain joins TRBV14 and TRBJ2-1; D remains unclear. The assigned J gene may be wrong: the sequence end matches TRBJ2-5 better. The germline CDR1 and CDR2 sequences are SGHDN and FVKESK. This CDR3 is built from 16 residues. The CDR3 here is CASSPQYSASQETQYF. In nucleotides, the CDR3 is TGTGCCAGCAGCCCCCAGTACAGCGCATCCCAAGAGACCCAGTACTTC.

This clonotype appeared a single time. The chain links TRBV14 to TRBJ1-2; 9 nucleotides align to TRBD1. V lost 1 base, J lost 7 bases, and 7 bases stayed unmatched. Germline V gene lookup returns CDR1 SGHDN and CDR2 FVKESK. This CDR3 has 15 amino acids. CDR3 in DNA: TGTGCCAGCAGCCAAGGACCGGGACAGGGAATTGGCTACACCTTC. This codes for CASSQGPGQGIGYTF.

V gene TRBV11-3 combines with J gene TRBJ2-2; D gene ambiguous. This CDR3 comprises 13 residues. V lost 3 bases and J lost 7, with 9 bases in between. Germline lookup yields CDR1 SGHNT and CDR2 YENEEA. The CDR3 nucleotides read TGTGCCAGCAGCTTTGGGGTTGGCGGGGAGCTGTTTTTT. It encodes CASSFGVGGELFF.

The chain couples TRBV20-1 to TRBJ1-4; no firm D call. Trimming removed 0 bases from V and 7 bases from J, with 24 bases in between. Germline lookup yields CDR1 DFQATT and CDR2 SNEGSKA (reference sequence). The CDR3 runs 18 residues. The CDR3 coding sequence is TGCAGTGCTAGAGATGTGTACGGGATTTTAGGAGAAGGTGAAAAACTGTTTTTT. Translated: CSARDVYGILGEGEKLFF.

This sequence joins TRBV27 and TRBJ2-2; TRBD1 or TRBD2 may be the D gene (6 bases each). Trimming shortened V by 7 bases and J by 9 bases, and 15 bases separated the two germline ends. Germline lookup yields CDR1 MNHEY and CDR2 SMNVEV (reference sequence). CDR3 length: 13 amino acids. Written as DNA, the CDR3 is TGTGCCAGCACCGGTGGGGGGCGCCGGGAGCTGTTTTTT. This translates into CASTGGGRRELFF.

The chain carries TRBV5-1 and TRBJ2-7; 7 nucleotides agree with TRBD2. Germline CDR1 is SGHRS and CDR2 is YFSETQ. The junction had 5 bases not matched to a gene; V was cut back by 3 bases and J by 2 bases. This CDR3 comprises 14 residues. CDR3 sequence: CASSSGTNAYEQYV. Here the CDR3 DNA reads TGCGCCAGCAGCTCCGGGACTAATGCCTACGAGCAGTACGTC.

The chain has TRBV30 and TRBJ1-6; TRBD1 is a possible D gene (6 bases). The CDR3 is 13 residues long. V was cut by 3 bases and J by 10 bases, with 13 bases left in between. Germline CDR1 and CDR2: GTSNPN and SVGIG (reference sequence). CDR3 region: CAWSQGFPSPLHF. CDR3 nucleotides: TGTGCCTGGAGCCAGGGGTTTCCCTCACCCCTCCACTTT.

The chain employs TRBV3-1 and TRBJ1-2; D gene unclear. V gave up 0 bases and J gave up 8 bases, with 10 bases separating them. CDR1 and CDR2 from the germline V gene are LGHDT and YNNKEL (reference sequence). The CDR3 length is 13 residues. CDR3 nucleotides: TGTGCCAGCAGCCAAGACGCGGGGAACGGCTACACCTTC. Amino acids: CASSQDAGNGYTF.

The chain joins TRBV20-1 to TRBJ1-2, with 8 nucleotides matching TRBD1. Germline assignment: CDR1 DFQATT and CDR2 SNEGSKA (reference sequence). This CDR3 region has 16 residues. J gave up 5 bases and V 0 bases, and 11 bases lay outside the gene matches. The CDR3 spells CSARESDRTGMYGYTF. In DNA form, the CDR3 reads TGCAGTGCTAGAGAGAGCGATAGGACAGGGATGTATGGCTACACCTTC.

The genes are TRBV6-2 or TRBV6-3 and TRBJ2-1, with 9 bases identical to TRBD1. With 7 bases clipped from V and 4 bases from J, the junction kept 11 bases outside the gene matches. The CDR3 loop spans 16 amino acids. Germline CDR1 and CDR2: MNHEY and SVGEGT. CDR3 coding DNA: TGTGCCAGCACACCAACACGACAGGGGGAATACAATGAGCAGTTCTTC. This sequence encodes CASTPTRQGEYNEQFF.

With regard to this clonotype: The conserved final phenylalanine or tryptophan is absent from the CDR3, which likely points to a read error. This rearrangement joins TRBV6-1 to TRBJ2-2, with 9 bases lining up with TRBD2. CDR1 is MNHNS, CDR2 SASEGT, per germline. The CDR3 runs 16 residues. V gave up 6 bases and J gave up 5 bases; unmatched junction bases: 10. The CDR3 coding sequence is TGTGCCAGCAGCCACCCCGCTAGCGGGACTACCGGGGAGCTGTTTTCT. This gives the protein CASSHPASGTTGELFS.

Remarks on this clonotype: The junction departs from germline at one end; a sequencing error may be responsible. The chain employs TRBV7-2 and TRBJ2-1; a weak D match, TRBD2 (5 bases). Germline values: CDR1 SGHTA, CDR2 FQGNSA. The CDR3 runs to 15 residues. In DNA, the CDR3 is TGTGCCAGCAGCCTAGCTTCAAACGTCTACAATGAGCAGTTCTTC. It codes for CASSLASNVYNEQFF.

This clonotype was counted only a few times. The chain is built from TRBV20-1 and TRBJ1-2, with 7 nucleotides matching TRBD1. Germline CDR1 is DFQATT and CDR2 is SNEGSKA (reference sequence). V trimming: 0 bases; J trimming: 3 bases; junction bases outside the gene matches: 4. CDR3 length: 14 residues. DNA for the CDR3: TGCAGTGCTAGAGATCATCAGGGGGACTATGGCTACACCTTC. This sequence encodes CSARDHQGDYGYTF.

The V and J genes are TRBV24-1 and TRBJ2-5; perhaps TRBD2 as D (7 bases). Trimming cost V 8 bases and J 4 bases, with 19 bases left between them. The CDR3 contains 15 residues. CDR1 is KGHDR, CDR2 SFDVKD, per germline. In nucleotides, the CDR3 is TGTGCCACCAAGAGGGGGGGAGGGCCGGGAGAGACCCAGTACTTC. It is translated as CATKRGGGPGETQYF.

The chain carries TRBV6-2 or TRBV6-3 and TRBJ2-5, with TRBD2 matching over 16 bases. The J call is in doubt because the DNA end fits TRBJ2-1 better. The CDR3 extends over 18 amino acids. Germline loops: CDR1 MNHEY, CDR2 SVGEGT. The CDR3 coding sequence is TGTGCCAGCAGATCCCCCCCGGGACTAGCGGGAGGGCAGTCTGAGCAGTTCTTC. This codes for CASRSPPGLAGGQSEQFF.